What follows are 20 T cell receptor beta chains derived from one specimen sequenced in a study of early T cells in non-severe SARS-CoV-2 infection. A single record per CDR3 protein comes from TCRdb applying MiXCR to the 5' RACE reads. The data hold tens of thousands of distinct CDR3 sequences, with more than 13% observed a single time. The material sequenced was whole blood. The receptors stem from an adult who was a healthcare worker with PCR-confirmed SARS-CoV-2 infection or an uninfected control (not recorded which).

The chain employs TRBV20-1 and TRBJ1-3; D is unresolved. Trimming pared 0 bases from V and 6 bases from J, leaving 15 bases between. Germline V gene data show CDR1 as DFQATT and CDR2 as SNEGSKA (reference sequence). The CDR3 runs to 15 residues. CDR3 sequence reads: CSARDQKGLTNTIYF. The CDR3 DNA sequence: TGCAGTGCTAGAGATCAGAAGGGTTTAACAAACACCATATATTTT.

This clonotype has a count of ten or more. This chain connects TRBV12-3 or TRBV12-4 to TRBJ2-7; TRBD1 might be the D (5 bases). The ends were cut back, 6 bases at V and 7 bases at J, with 16 bases in the middle. CDR3 length: 13 amino acids. CDR3: CASSPPGAEEQYF. DNA of the CDR3: TGTGCCAGCAGCCCGCCTGGGGCAGAGGAGCAGTACTTC.

There are a few counts of this clonotype. This chain links TRBV6-6 with TRBJ2-7; a possible D gene is TRBD2 (6 bases). Trimming left V 2 bases short and J 0 bases short, with 14 bases between. The germline V gene has CDR1 MNHNY and CDR2 SVGAGI (reference sequence). The CDR3 spans 16 residues. The CDR3 nucleotides are TGTGCCAGCAGTTACGCTCCCGGGACTCCCTCCTACGAGCAGTACTTC. Its protein product is CASSYAPGTPSYEQYF.

This CDR3 reads CASSFTAGAWDTQYF. CDR3 nucleotides: TGTGCCAGCAGCTTTACGGCGGGGGCGTGGGATACGCAGTATTTT. The chain uses TRBV7-2 and TRBJ2-3, with a tentative D call TRBD2 (7 bases). CDR3 length: 15 amino acids. Trimming took 3 bases from V and 6 from J, leaving 16 bases between them. CDR1 and CDR2 (germline): SGHTA, FQGNSA.

This clonotype was detected many times. The chain combines TRBV12-3 or TRBV12-4 with TRBJ2-5; D not resolved. Trimming removed 3 bases from V and 1 base from J, with 9 bases in between. The CDR3 loop spans 14 amino acids. The CDR3 DNA is TGTGCCAGCAGTTTGCTGGGTCTCCAAGAGACCCAGTACTTC. Translation: CASSLLGLQETQYF.

This chain joins TRBV12-3 or TRBV12-4 and TRBJ2-5; the D is unclear. This CDR3 region has 14 residues. The V and J ends lost 1 base and 1 base respectively, with 7 bases between them. The CDR3 nucleotides are TGTGCCAGCAGTTTAGGGGTCGTCCAAGAGACCCAGTACTTC. Translation: CASSLGVVQETQYF.

This clonotype was detected many times. The genes are TRBV5-1 and TRBJ2-1; possibly TRBD2 for D (5 bases). Germline-derived CDR1 and CDR2 are SGHRS and YFSETQ. V shed 0 bases and J shed 2 bases, with 9 bases lying between them. The CDR3 is 15 residues long. The CDR3 nucleotides are TGCGCCAGCAGCTTGGGTGAGGGAGCCTACAATGAGCAGTTCTTC. Translated: CASSLGEGAYNEQFF. The entire variable domain, with the rest obtained from reference TRBV5-1 and TRBJ2-1, is as follows: KAGVTQTPRYLIKTRGQQVTLSCSPISGHRSVSWYQQTPGQGLQFLFEYFSETQRNKGNFPGRFSGRQFSNSRSEMNVSTLELGDSALYLCASSLGEGAYNEQFFGPGTRLTVL.

The chain is built from TRBV27 and TRBJ2-7; perhaps D is TRBD1 or TRBD2 (5 bases each). Trimming pared 4 bases from V and 4 bases from J, leaving 11 bases between. This CDR3 has 13 amino acids. Per germline, CDR1 MNHEY and CDR2 SMNVEV (reference sequence). CDR3 in DNA: TGTGCCAGCAGTTCCCAGGGACCTTACGAGCAGTACTTC. Amino acids: CASSSQGPYEQYF.

A few counts support this clonotype. This rearrangement joins TRBV29-1 to TRBJ2-7; possible D gene TRBD1, 5 bases. The CDR3 loop spans 11 amino acids. CDR1 is SQVTM and CDR2 is ANQGSEA in the germline V gene. Trimming pared 3 bases from V and 6 bases from J, leaving 9 bases between. The CDR3 DNA is TGCAGCGTTGACATAGGGGTCGAGCAGTACTTC. Its translation is CSVDIGVEQYF.

This rearrangement joins TRBV7-9 to TRBJ2-2; possibly TRBD1 for D (5 bases). V was clipped by 1 base and J by 4 bases, with 7 bases between them. Germline CDR1 is SEHNR and CDR2 is FQNEAQ (reference sequence). The CDR3 is 14 residues long. The CDR3 DNA reads as TGTGCCAGCAGCTTAGGCAGGGCCACCGGGGAGCTGTTTTTT. This codes for CASSLGRATGELFF.

The sample holds many counts of this clonotype. The chain is built from TRBV14 and TRBJ2-3; D is perhaps TRBD2 (5 bases). This CDR3 region has 17 residues. The germline CDR1 and CDR2 sequences are SGHDN and FVKESK. V lost 3 bases, J lost 2 bases, and 18 bases lay in between. The CDR3 DNA is TGTGCCAGCAGCCACCGTGCAGCGGCCACAATCACAGATACGCAGTATTTT. Protein product: CASSHRAAATITDTQYF.

This clonotype was recorded at least ten times. The gene calls are TRBV7-6 and TRBJ2-2, with a possible D match to TRBD2 (6 bases). The germline CDR1 and CDR2 sequences are SGHVS and FNYEAQ. The CDR3 length is 16 residues. Trimming took 3 bases from V and 4 from J, leaving 15 bases between them. This chain's CDR3 is CASSFLTGLLTGELFF. As DNA, the CDR3 is TGTGCCAGCAGCTTTCTCACGGGACTCCTCACCGGGGAGCTGTTTTTT.

This clonotype has only a few counts. The rearrangement links TRBV5-4 to TRBJ2-7; D is unresolved. The CDR3 totals 14 residues. Trimming cost V 0 bases and J 0 bases, with 7 bases left between them. The germline V gene encodes CDR1 SGHNT and CDR2 YYREEE (reference sequence). As DNA, the CDR3 is TGTGCCAGCAGCTTGGGACCCATCTCCTACGAGCAGTACTTC. Its protein product is CASSLGPISYEQYF. The complete variable domain, with remaining parts taken from reference TRBV5-4 and TRBJ2-7, reads ETGVTQSPTHLIKTRGQQVTLRCSSQSGHNTVSWYQQALGQGPQFIFQYYREEENGRGNFPPRFSGLQFPNYSSELNVNALELDDSALYLCASSLGPISYEQYFGPGTRLTVT.

The rearrangement uses TRBV20-1 and TRBJ1-5; D remains unclear. The germline V gene has CDR1 DFQATT and CDR2 SNEGSKA (reference sequence). The CDR3 sequence is 13 residues long. V was shortened by 1 base and J by 3 bases, with 7 bases between the two germline ends. The CDR3 nucleotides are TGCAGTGCTAGAGGACTGTTCAATCAGCCCCAGCATTTT. Its translation is CSARGLFNQPQHF.

Of note for this clonotype: Since a much larger clone is just one base distant, this may be a read error. The genes are TRBV2 and TRBJ2-1, with TRBD2 matching 7 bases. The V gene end was trimmed by 1 base and the J gene end by 8 bases; junction bases not matched to a gene: 11. Germline V CDR1 and CDR2: SNHLY, FYNNEI. The CDR3 has 16 amino acids. The CDR3 DNA is TGTGCCAGCAGTGAAGTGGGAGGGAGAGGGTATGATGAGCAGTTCTTC. It is translated as CASSEVGGRGYDEQFF.

This clonotype showed up many times. This sequence joins TRBV28 and TRBJ2-1; 12 bases agree with TRBD2. CDR1 is MDHEN and CDR2 is SYDVKM in the germline V gene. CDR3 length: 22 residues. J gave up 0 bases and V 3 bases, and 18 bases lay outside the gene matches. The CDR3 DNA is TGTGCCAGCAGTTTGACCCGGCTGCGGACTAGCGGGGACCTGAGCTCCTACAATGAGCAGTTCTTC. Protein sequence: CASSLTRLRTSGDLSSYNEQFF.

This clonotype was counted ten times or more. The gene calls are TRBV5-1 and TRBJ1-1; possible D gene TRBD1, 6 bases. The CDR3 is 14 residues long. V was cut by 4 bases and J by 1 base, with 11 bases left in between. Germline assignment: CDR1 SGHRS and CDR2 YFSETQ. CDR3 sequence (DNA): TGCGCCAGCAGCGGGGGACAACAGAACACTGAAGCTTTCTTT. Translated, it gives CASSGGQQNTEAFF.

This clonotype was seen a handful of times. The chain couples TRBV19 to TRBJ1-3, with a weak D call TRBD1 (5 bases). Looked up from germline, CDR1 is LNHDA and CDR2 is SQIVND (reference sequence). Trimming pared 6 bases from V and 2 bases from J, leaving 8 bases between. This CDR3 is built from 13 residues. The CDR3 coding sequence is TGTGCCAGTAGCGGGACTCCTGGAAACACCATATATTTT. The encoded protein is CASSGTPGNTIYF.

Concerning this clonotype: At one boundary the junction diverges from the germline segment, which might be a read error. CDR3 sequence reads: CASSHQQGDNTEVFF. The DNA for the CDR3 is TGCGCCAGCAGCCACCAACAGGGGGATAACACTGAAGTTTTCTTT. The chain joins TRBV4-1 to TRBJ1-1; 8 bases map to TRBD1. The CDR3 length is 15 residues. CDR1 is MGHRA and CDR2 is YSYEKL in the germline V gene.

The V and J genes are TRBV27 and TRBJ1-5; 8 bases match TRBD1. The trim removed 0 bases at V and 3 bases at J, leaving 1 base unmatched. Germline values: CDR1 MNHEY, CDR2 SMNVEV (reference sequence). This CDR3 has 15 amino acids. The CDR3 sequence is CASSLSGQDNQPQHF. CDR3 nucleotide sequence: TGTGCCAGCAGTTTATCGGGACAGGACAATCAGCCCCAGCATTTT.